The next 22 T cell receptor beta chains were all read from a single sample in a study of blood T cell repertoires in COVID-19. TCRdb's table, derived via immunoSEQ multiplex PCR, lists solely in-frame clones and lacks some. The sample gives approximately 270,000 clones, around 88% of which show up once; 5% to 6.5% is in the top ten. What was sequenced was peripheral blood. Every receptor here comes from a woman aged 25 to 39 with COVID-19, enrolled during active disease.

The chain recombines TRBV5-4 with TRBJ2-3, with a weak D call TRBD1 (6 bases). Germline lookup yields CDR1 SGHNT and CDR2 YYREEE (reference sequence). The length of the CDR3 is 17 residues. The germline V and J ends were trimmed by 7 bases and 4 bases, with 25 bases remaining between them. As DNA, the CDR3 is TGTGCCAGCGGGACGATAGGGACACTGAGACCGGCAGATACGCAGTATTTT. Encoded protein: CASGTIGTLRPADTQYF.

The chain couples TRBV27 to TRBJ2-3; 10 nucleotides match TRBD2. The trim removed 6 bases at V and 6 bases at J, leaving 9 bases unmatched. The CDR3 has 15 amino acids. Germline V gene data show CDR1 as MNHEY and CDR2 as SMNVEV (reference sequence). CDR3 coding DNA: TGTGCCAGCAGATCCAGCGGGGGGGCAAGGGATACGCAGTATTTT. Translating it yields CASRSSGGARDTQYF.

The chain is built from TRBV19 and TRBJ2-2, with 7 bases fitting TRBD1. The germline CDR1 and CDR2 sequences are LNHDA and SQIVND (reference sequence). The CDR3 is 16 amino acids. Unmatched junction bases numbered 12, after V lost 11 bases and J lost 0 bases. The CDR3 is CAGLNRGRSNTGELFF. For the CDR3, the DNA is TGTGCCGGACTCAACAGGGGAAGATCGAACACCGGGGAGCTGTTTTTT. Complete variable domain (other parts from reference TRBV19 and TRBJ2-2): DGGITQSPKYLFRKEGQNVTLSCEQNLNHDAMYWYRQDPGQGLRLIYYSQIVNDFQKGDIAEGYSVSREKKESFPLTVTSAQKNPTAFYLCAGLNRGRSNTGELFFGEGSRLTVL.

This rearrangement joins TRBV1 to TRBJ2-5; the table's TRBD2 call for D was not verified on the DNA. TRBV1 has pseudogene status. This CDR3 region has 17 residues. The CDR3 sequence: CTSSQGASGSDKETQYF. In nucleotides, the CDR3 is TGCACCAGCAGCCAAGGGGCTAGCGGGAGTGATAAAGAGACCCAGTACTTC.

The V gene is TRBV5-4, the J gene TRBJ2-1, with 11 bases matching TRBD1. The V segment lost 4 bases and the J segment 12 bases; nucleotides outside the gene matches: 9. This CDR3 comprises 14 residues. Germline values: CDR1 SGHNT, CDR2 YYREEE (reference sequence). This chain's CDR3 is CASSGQGARHGQFF. In nucleotides, the CDR3 is TGTGCCAGCAGCGGACAGGGGGCCCGGCACGGGCAGTTCTTC.

The V call is TRBV19, the J call TRBJ2-5, with a possible D match to TRBD2 (6 bases). Germline V gene data show CDR1 as LNHDA and CDR2 as SQIVND (reference sequence). The length of the CDR3 is 14 residues. Trimming took 7 bases from V and 4 from J, leaving 16 bases between them. In DNA form, the CDR3 reads TGTGCCAGTAACGGGAGAGGTCCCGGAGAGACCCAGTACTTC. This codes for CASNGRGPGETQYF.

The rearrangement joins TRBV18 to TRBJ1-6, with unresolved D. The germline V gene has CDR1 KGHSH and CDR2 LQKENI. There are 12 residues in the CDR3. V was shortened by 7 bases and J by 9 bases, with 10 bases between the two germline ends. This CDR3 is CASFAEGSPLHF. The CDR3 DNA sequence: TGTGCCAGCTTTGCGGAAGGTTCACCCCTCCACTTT.

The gene calls are TRBV15 and TRBJ2-7; a weak D match, TRBD1 (6 bases). The CDR3 runs to 13 residues. From germline, CDR1 is LNHNV and CDR2 YYDKDF (reference sequence). V shed 1 base and J shed 4 bases, with 8 bases lying between them. CDR3 amino acids: CATSRAQGYEQYV. The CDR3 DNA sequence: TGTGCCACCAGCAGAGCTCAGGGGTACGAGCAGTACGTC.

This chain links TRBV9 with TRBJ2-2; 15 bases line up with TRBD2. The V segment lost 3 bases and the J segment 4 bases; nucleotides outside the gene matches: 4. This CDR3 has 17 amino acids. Looked up from germline, CDR1 is SGDLS and CDR2 is YYNGEE. CDR3 bases: TGTGCCAGCAGCGGGACTAGCGGGGGGGCCCGCACCGGGGAGCTGTTTTTT. Translating gives CASSGTSGGARTGELFF.

With respect to this clone: A read error may account for a junction end that differs from germline. The genes are TRBV7-7 and TRBJ2-2; D not resolved. The CDR3 is made up of 12 amino acids. Germline CDR1 reads SSHAT; CDR2 reads FNYEAQ (reference sequence). The CDR3 nucleotides are TGTGCTAGCAGCTTATCGGGCGGGGAGCTGTTTTTT. This sequence encodes CASSLSGGELFF.

This clone was found once. The rearrangement uses TRBV5-1 and TRBJ2-6, with D hard to call. Trimming took off 2 bases at V and 0 bases at J, with 6 bases between the two ends. The CDR3 contains 15 residues. Germline CDR1 reads SGHRS; CDR2 reads YFSETQ. CDR3 sequence reads: CASSFQASGANVLTF. The CDR3 bases are TGCGCCAGCAGCTTCCAAGCCTCTGGGGCCAACGTCCTGACTTTC.

The genes are TRBV6-5 and TRBJ1-2; D possibly corresponds to TRBD1 (6 bases). Trimming took off 6 bases at V and 7 bases at J, with 12 bases between the two ends. CDR1 is MNHEY, CDR2 SVGAGI, per germline. This CDR3 comprises 12 residues. The CDR3 DNA sequence: TGTGCCAGCAGGAGGGGGGGCGGTGGCTACACCTTC. This encodes CASRRGGGGYTF.

The sample holds one count of this clone. The rearrangement uses TRBV2 and TRBJ2-5; D may be TRBD1 (5 bases). Germline-derived CDR1 and CDR2 are SNHLY and FYNNEI. Trimming shortened V by 3 bases and J by 13 bases, and 18 bases separated the two germline ends. This CDR3 contains 13 residues. CDR3 DNA: TGTGCCAGCAGTGATGTTGCAGGGATCAGATGGTACTTC. Translating gives CASSDVAGIRWYF.

The rearrangement joins TRBV11-3 to TRBJ1-6; a weak D match, TRBD1 (5 bases). CDR1 and CDR2 from the germline V gene are SGHNT and YENEEA. V was clipped by 1 base and J by 7 bases, with 17 bases between them. The CDR3 is made up of 17 amino acids. The CDR3 region has the DNA TGTGCCAGCAGCTTAGGCCTCCAGGGTCCCTTAAATTCACCCCTCCACTTT. Translating gives CASSLGLQGPLNSPLHF.

The chain combines TRBV11-2 with TRBJ2-5, with D hard to call. Germline loops: CDR1 SGHAT, CDR2 FQNNGV. V was trimmed by 5 bases and J by 3 bases, leaving 19 bases between them. The CDR3 is 16 residues long. CDR3 coding DNA: TGTGCCAGCAGCACTCGTCGGCCCCAACTAAAAGAGACCCAGTACTTC. This sequence encodes CASSTRRPQLKETQYF.

The V gene is TRBV12-3 or TRBV12-4, the J gene TRBJ2-3, with D unclear. V was pared by 2 bases and J by 7 bases, with 10 bases between. CDR3 length: 13 amino acids. CDR3 sequence (DNA): TGTGCCAGCAGTTTAACTACCCCAAATACGCAGTATTTT. Its translation: CASSLTTPNTQYF.

The chain links TRBV14 to TRBJ2-7; the D is unclear. There are 13 residues in the CDR3. Germline V gene sequence: CDR1 SGHDN, CDR2 FVKESK. Between the trimmed V and J ends, which lost 4 bases and 3 bases, there was a span of 10 bases. The CDR3 DNA sequence: TGTGCCAGCAGCCGCGACATATTCTACGAGCAGTACTTC. Amino acids: CASSRDIFYEQYF.

The V call is TRBV6-6, the J call TRBJ1-6; the D gene is possibly TRBD1 (5 bases). V was pared by 6 bases and J by 10 bases, with 7 bases between. CDR1 is MNHNY, CDR2 SVGAGI, per germline (reference sequence). This CDR3 region has 11 residues. In DNA form, the CDR3 reads TGTGCCAGCAGGCCAGGGTCACCCCTCCACTTT. Protein product: CASRPGSPLHF.

The V call is TRBV21-1, the J call TRBJ2-2; the table's D call, TRBD1, was not checked against the DNA. TRBV21-1 is a pseudogene segment. The CDR3 is 15 residues long. The DNA for the CDR3 is TGTGCCAGCAGGAAACCGGGCCCCAGGGCCGGGGAGCTGTTTTTT. This encodes CASRKPGPRAGELFF.

This clone has only a few counts. The gene calls are TRBV18 and TRBJ1-5, with no clear D. The CDR3 is 13 residues long. Germline V CDR1 and CDR2: KGHSH, LQKENI. V lost 3 bases and J 3 bases, leaving 6 bases between the germline ends. As DNA, the CDR3 is TGTGCCAGCTCACCCGGGAACAATCAGCCCCAGCATTTT. Protein: CASSPGNNQPQHF.

This chain uses TRBV9 with TRBJ2-3; 8 positions match TRBD2. Germline assignment: CDR1 SGDLS and CDR2 YYNGEE. The CDR3 is made up of 15 amino acids. V was clipped by 3 bases and J by 2 bases; unmatched bases: 5. Written as DNA, the CDR3 is TGTGCCAGCAGCGGACGCGGGGGGCCCACAGATACGCAGTATTTT. Its protein is CASSGRGGPTDTQYF.

The gene calls are TRBV18 and TRBJ1-1; unclear D gene. In germline, CDR1 is KGHSH, CDR2 LQKENI. Trimming cost V 5 bases and J 0 bases, with 10 bases left between them. The CDR3 contains 14 residues. CDR3 DNA: TGTGCCAGCTCAGCATGGGAGGTGAACACTGAAGCTTTCTTT. Protein sequence: CASSAWEVNTEAFF.